The T cell receptor beta chain under discussion was sequenced for a study of blood T cell repertoires in COVID-19. About the research overall: Sample material is recorded as cDNA or gDNA derived from T cells, B-cell-depleted T cells, or PBMCs.

Clinical histories supplied by participants themselves formed the basis of cohort assignment. The length of the CDR3 is 16 residues. Trimming took off 3 bases at V and 4 bases at J, with 18 bases between the two ends. In germline, CDR1 is LNHNV, CDR2 YYDKDF (reference sequence). In the study's own analysis: Estimation of nucleated cell counts was performed using reference gene primer amplification. Profiled with immunoSEQ multiplex PCR; TCRdb holds only in-frame clones, not every one. V and J calls and clone size are copied from that table; D and trimming were computed from the DNA. Among approximately 250,000 clones listed, roughly 85% were seen once.

The chain links TRBV15 to TRBJ1-1; D perhaps matches TRBD1 (5 bases). Sequenced material: PBMCs or T cells enriched from blood (not recorded which). This TCR was recovered from a woman between 50 and 59 years old with acute COVID-19. The CDR3 region is CATSSPLGGPATEAFF. The DNA of the CDR3 is TGTGCCACCAGCAGTCCCCTGGGGGGTCCGGCCACTGAAGCTTTCTTT.